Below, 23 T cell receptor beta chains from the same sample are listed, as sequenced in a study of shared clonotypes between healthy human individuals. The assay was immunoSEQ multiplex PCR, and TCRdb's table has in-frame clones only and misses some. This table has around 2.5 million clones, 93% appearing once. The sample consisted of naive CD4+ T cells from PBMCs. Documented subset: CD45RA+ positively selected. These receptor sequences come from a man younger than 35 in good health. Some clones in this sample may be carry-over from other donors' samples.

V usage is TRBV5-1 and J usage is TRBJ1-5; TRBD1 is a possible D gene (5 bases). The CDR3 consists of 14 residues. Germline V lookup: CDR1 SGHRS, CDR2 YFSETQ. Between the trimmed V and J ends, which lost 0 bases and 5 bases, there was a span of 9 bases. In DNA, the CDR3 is TGCGCCAGCAGCTTGGTCGTAGGGGATCAGCCCCAGCATTTT. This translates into CASSLVVGDQPQHF.

The CDR3 nucleotides are TGCGCCAGCAGCAGCGACAGGGCCCGCTCCTACGAGCAGTACTTC. Translated: CASSSDRARSYEQYF. The chain recombines TRBV5-1 with TRBJ2-7; 7 bases map to TRBD1. The CDR3 consists of 15 residues. Looked up from germline, CDR1 is SGHRS and CDR2 is YFSETQ. V was pared by 4 bases and J by 0 bases, with 7 bases of the junction left unmatched.

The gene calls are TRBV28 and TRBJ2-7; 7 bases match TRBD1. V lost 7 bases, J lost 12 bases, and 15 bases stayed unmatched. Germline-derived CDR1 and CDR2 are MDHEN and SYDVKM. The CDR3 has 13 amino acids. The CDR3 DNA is TGTGCCAGCACTCCGGGACAGCGATCCTCTCGGTACTTC. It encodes CASTPGQRSSRYF.

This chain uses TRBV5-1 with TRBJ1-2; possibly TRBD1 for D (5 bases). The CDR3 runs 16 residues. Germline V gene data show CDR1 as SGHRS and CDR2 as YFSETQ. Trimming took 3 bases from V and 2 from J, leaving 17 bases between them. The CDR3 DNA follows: TGCGCCAGCAGCTCCGGAGGGGCGCAGACCAACTATGGCTACACCTTC. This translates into CASSSGGAQTNYGYTF.

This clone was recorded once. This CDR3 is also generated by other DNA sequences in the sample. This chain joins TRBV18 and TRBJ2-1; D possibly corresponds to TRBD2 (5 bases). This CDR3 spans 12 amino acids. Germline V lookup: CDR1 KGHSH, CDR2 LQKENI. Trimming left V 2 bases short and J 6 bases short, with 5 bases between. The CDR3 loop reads CASSPSGNEQFF. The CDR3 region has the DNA TGTGCCAGCTCACCAAGCGGCAATGAGCAGTTCTTC.

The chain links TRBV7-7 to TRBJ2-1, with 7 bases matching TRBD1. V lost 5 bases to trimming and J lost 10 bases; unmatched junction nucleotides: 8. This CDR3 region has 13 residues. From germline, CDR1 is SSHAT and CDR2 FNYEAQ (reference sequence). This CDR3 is CASSVTTGNEQFF. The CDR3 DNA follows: TGTGCCAGCAGCGTTACGACAGGGAACGAGCAGTTCTTC.

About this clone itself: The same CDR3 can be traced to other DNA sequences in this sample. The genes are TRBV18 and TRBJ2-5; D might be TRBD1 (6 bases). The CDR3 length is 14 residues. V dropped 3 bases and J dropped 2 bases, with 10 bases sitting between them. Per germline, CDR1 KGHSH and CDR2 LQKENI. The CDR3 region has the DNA TGTGCCAGCTCACCCGGACAGCCACAAGAGACCCAGTACTTC. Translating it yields CASSPGQPQETQYF.

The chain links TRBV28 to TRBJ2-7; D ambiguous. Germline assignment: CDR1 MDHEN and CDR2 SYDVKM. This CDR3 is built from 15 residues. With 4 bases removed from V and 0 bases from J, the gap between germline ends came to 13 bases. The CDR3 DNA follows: TGTGCCAGCAGTTCCCTCCCCGGCCTCTCCTACGAGCAGTACTTC. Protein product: CASSSLPGLSYEQYF.

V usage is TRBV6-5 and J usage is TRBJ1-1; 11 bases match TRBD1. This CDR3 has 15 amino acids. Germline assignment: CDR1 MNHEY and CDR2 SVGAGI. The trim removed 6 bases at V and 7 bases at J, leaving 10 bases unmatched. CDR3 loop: CASRWSRDRGFEAFF. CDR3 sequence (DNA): TGTGCCAGCAGATGGTCCCGGGACAGGGGGTTTGAAGCTTTCTTT.

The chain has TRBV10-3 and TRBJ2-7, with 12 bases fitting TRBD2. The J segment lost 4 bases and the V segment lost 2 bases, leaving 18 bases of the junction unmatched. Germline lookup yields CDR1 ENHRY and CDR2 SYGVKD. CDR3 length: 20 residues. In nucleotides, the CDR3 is TGTGCCATCAGTGAGAATCCCGGGGCTAGCGGGAGGGAAAAGGAGTACGAGCAGTACTTC. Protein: CAISENPGASGREKEYEQYF.

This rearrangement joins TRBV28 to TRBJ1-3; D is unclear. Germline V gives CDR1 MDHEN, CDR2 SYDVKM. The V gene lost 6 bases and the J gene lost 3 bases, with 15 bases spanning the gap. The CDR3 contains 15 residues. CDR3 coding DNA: TGTGCCAGCAGCCCACCCCGAGGGAATGGAAACACCATATATTTT. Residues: CASSPPRGNGNTIYF. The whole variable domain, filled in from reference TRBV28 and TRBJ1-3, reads DVKVTQSSRYLVKRTGEKVFLECVQDMDHENMFWYRQDPGLGLRLIYFSYDVKMKEKGDIPEGYSVSREKKERFSLILESASTNQTSMYLCASSPPRGNGNTIYFGEGSWLTVV.

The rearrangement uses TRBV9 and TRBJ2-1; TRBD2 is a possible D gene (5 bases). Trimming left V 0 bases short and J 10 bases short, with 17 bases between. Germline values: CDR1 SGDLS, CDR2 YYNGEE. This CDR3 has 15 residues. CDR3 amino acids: CASSVEIAWAGEQFF. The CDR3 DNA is TGTGCCAGCAGCGTAGAAATAGCGTGGGCGGGCGAGCAGTTCTTC.

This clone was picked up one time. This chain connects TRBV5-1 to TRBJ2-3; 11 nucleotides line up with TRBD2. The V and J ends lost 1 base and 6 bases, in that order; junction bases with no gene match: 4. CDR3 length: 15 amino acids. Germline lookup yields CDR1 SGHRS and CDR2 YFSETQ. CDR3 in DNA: TGCGCCAGCAGCTTGACTAGCGGGAGTCGGGATACGCAGTATTTT. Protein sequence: CASSLTSGSRDTQYF.

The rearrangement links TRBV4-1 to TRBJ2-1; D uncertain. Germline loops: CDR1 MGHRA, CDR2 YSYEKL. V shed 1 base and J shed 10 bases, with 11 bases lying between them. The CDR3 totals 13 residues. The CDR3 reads CASSQVVRGEQFF. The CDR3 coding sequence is TGCGCCAGCAGCCAAGTGGTGCGTGGGGAGCAGTTCTTC.

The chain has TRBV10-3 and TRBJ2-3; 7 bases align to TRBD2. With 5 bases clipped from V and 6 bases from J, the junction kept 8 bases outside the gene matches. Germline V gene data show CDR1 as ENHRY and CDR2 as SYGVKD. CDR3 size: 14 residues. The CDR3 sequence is CAISLTGGPDTQYF. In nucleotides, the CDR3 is TGTGCCATCAGTCTAACGGGAGGCCCCGATACGCAGTATTTT.

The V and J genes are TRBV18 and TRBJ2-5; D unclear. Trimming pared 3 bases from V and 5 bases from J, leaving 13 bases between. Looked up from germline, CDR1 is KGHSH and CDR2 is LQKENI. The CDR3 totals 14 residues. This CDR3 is CASSPSPSVETQYF. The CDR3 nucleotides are TGTGCCAGCTCACCTTCCCCCTCGGTGGAGACCCAGTACTTC.

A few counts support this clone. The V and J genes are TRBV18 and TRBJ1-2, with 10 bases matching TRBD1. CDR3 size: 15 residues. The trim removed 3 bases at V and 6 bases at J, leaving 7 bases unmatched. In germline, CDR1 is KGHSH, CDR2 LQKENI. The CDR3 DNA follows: TGTGCCAGCTCACCGCCGGGACAGGGGAGGGATGGCTACACCTTC. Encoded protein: CASSPPGQGRDGYTF.

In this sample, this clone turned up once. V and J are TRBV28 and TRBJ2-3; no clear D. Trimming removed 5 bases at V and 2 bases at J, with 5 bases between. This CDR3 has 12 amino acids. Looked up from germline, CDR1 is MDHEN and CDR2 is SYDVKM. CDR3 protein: CASSTATDTQYF. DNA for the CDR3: TGTGCCAGCAGTACCGCCACAGATACGCAGTATTTT.

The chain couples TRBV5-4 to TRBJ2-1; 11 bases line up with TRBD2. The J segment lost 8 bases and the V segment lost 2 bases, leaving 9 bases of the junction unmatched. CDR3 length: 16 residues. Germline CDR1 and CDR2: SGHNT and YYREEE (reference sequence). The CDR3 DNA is TGTGCCAGCAGCTTACGACTAGCGGGAACCTTTCATGAGCAGTTCTTC. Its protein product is CASSLRLAGTFHEQFF.

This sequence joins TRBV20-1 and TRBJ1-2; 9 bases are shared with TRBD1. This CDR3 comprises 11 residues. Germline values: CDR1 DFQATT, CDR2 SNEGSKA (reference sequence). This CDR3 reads CNCRDRVGYTF. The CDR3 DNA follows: TGCAACTGTAGGGACAGGGTCGGCTACACCTTC.

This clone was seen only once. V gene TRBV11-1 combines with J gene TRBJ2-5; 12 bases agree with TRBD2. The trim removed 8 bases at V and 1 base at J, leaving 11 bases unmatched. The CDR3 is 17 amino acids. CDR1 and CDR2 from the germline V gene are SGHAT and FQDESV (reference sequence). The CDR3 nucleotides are TGTGCCAGCTCCCCTTCCGGGACTAGCGGGCTCCAAGAGACCCAGTACTTC. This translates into CASSPSGTSGLQETQYF.

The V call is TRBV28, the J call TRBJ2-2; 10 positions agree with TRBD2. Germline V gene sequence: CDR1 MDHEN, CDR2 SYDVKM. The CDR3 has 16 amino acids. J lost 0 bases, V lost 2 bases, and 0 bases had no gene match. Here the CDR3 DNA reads TGTGCCAGCAGTTTAACTAGCGGGACGAACACCGGGGAGCTGTTTTTT. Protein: CASSLTSGTNTGELFF.

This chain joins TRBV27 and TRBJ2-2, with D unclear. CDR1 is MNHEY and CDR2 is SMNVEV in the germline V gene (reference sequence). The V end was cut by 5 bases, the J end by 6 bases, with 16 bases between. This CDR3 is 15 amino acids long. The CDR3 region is CASSPTRLPAGELFF. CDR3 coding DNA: TGTGCCAGCAGTCCAACCCGACTCCCCGCCGGGGAGCTGTTTTTT.